This record covers a single T cell receptor (beta chain). Its antigen is still unknown. Every donor provided roughly 10 milliliters of peripheral blood. The CDR3 is 15 residues long. Germline assignment: CDR1 SGHTA and CDR2 FQGNSA. Trimming removed 5 bases at V and 2 bases at J, with 15 bases between. Combining a sample-barcoded 5' primer with a J-beta primer mix, a second PCR ran for roughly 7 to 11 cycles. One entry per CDR3 protein results from TCRdb running MiXCR on the 5' RACE reads. The sample has about 1.1 million distinct CDR3 sequences; around two fifths are singletons. The sample belongs to a study of blood T cells in healthy people across ages. General study results and limits: One million T cells yielded diversity estimates that were considered underestimates. Greater diversity and more naive CD4+ cells were seen in long-lived donors than in aged donors.

Sequencing used blood. The chain links TRBV7-2 to TRBJ1-2; D unresolved. The source is a man aged 18 to 30 in good health. DNA of the CDR3: TGTGCCAGCAGCCACCCTTGGGATGACAACTATGGCTACACCTTC. This gives the protein CASSHPWDDNYGYTF.